This paragraph reports one T cell receptor (beta chain). Seattle patient enrollment occurred during active infection, with longitudinal follow-up thereafter. As originally analysed: Amplifying reference gene primers gave estimates of nucleated cell counts. The method was immunoSEQ multiplex PCR; TCRdb's version includes in-frame clones alone and lacks a portion of them. V and J calls and clone size are copied from that table; D and trimming were computed from the DNA. Of around 300,000 clones in the sample, roughly 90% were seen once. The sample is drawn from a study of blood T cell repertoires in COVID-19. Whole-study context: Spain, Italy and the United States supplied samples that represented acute and convalescent COVID-19. The analysed material was cDNA or gDNA that came from T cells, B-cell-depleted T cells, or PBMCs.

This CDR3 comprises 16 residues. Trimming removed 6 bases from V and 0 bases from J; junction bases left unmatched: 9. In germline, CDR1 is MRHNA, CDR2 SNTAGT. The origin of this receptor is a young woman with COVID-19, enrolled during active disease. The sample taken for sequencing was peripheral blood. The J gene is TRBJ2-3, the V gene TRBV6-4; TRBD1 aligns across 7 bases. The CDR3 spells CASSENRGTSTDTQYF. CDR3 nucleotide sequence: TGTGCCAGCAGCGAAAACAGGGGTACGAGCACAGATACGCAGTATTTT.